This T cell receptor (beta chain) was obtained from a study of T cell responses to AZD1222 COVID-19 vaccine. Comments on this clone: Antigen specificity is unknown.

Study-wide points: The donors showed a predominance of white British ancestry and of females, with possible underestimation of clonal diversity. Close to half of spike-specific TCRs reportedly recognize unmutated variant regions. Repertoires were collected only later (after the peak T cell response had occurred). Only 5 to 7 AZD1222 recipients were seropositive at baseline.

Germline-derived CDR1 and CDR2 are SNHLY and FYNNEI. CDR3 length: 14 residues. V dropped 2 bases and J dropped 12 bases, with 14 bases sitting between them. This table comes from immunoSEQ multiplex PCR, and its TCRdb copy is limited to in-frame clones, with some not included. The table has about 180,000 clones, about 86% seen once. The J gene is TRBJ1-6, the V gene TRBV2; D not resolved. This sequence was found in an adult in good health. The starting material was peripheral blood, obtained on day 0 of AZD1222 vaccination. The CDR3 here is CASSESDTLVPLHF. The CDR3 bases are TGTGCCAGCAGTGAATCCGACACGTTAGTACCCCTCCACTTT.